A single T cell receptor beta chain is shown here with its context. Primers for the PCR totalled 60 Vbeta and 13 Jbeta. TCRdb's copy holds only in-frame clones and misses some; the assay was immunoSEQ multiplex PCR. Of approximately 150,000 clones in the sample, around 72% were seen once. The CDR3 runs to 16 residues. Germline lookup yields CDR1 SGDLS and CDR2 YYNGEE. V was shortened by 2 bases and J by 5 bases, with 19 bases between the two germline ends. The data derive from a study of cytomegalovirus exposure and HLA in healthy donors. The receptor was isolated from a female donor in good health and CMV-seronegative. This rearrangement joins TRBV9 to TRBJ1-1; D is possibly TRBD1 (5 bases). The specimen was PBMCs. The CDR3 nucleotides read TGTGCCAGCAGCGTGTCTATGGGCCAGGGCGGAACTGAAGCTTTCTTT. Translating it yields CASSVSMGQGGTEAFF.